This T cell receptor (beta chain) emerged from a study of blood T cell repertoires in COVID-19. Study-wide background: T cells, B-cell-depleted T cells, or PBMCs supplied cDNA or gDNA.

In the original analysis: Researchers report that nucleated cell counts were estimated from reference gene primer amplification. Data came from immunoSEQ multiplex PCR; TCRdb stores just in-frame clones and leaves some out. V and J calls and clone size are copied from that table; D and trimming were computed from the DNA. The profile covers about 73,000 clones, with around 82% appearing a single time and roughly 5% taken by the ten largest. This CDR3 spans 12 amino acids. Per the germline V gene, CDR1 is SGHAT and CDR2 is FQNNGV. Trimming stripped 3 bases from V and 6 bases from J, with 7 bases between.

The sample was peripheral blood. The genes are TRBV11-2 and TRBJ2-3; weak D call: TRBD2 (5 bases). The sequence was collected from a man aged 45-60 years with active COVID-19. The CDR3 here is CASSFASDTQYF. Here the CDR3 DNA reads TGTGCCAGCAGCTTTGCTAGCGATACGCAGTATTTT.